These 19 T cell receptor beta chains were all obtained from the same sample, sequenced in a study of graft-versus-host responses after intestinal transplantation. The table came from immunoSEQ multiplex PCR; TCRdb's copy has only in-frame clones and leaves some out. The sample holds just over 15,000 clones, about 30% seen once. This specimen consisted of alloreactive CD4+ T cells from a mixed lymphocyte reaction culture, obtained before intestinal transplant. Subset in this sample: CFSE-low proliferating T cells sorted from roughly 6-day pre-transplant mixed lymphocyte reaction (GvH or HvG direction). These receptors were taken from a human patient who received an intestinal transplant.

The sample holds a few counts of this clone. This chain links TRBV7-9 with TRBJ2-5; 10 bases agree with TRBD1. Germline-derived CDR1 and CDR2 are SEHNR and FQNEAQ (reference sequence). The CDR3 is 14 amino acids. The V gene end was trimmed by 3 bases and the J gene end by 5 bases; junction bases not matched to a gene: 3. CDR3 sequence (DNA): TGTGCCAGCAGCTTGGGACAGGGGAGCGAGACCCAGTACTTC. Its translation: CASSLGQGSETQYF.

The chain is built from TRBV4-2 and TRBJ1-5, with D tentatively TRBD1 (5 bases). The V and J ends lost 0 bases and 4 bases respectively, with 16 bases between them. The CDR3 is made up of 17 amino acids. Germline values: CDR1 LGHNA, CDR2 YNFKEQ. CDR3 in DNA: TGTGCCAGCAGCCAAGAACCCAGGGTGGCGGGGAATCAGCCCCAGCATTTT. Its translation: CASSQEPRVAGNQPQHF.

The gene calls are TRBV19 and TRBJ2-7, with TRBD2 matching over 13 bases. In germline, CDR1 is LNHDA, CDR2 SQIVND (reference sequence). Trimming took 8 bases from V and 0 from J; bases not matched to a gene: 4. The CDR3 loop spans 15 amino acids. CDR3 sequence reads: CASGRTSGSSYEQYF. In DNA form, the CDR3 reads TGTGCCAGTGGTAGGACTAGCGGGAGCTCCTACGAGCAGTACTTC.

CDR3 sequence: CASSPEAYSTDTQYF. The DNA of the CDR3 is TGTGCCAGCAGCCCAGAAGCGTATAGCACAGATACGCAGTATTTT. This chain connects TRBV5-4 to TRBJ2-3; D is unresolved. The CDR3 covers 15 residues. Trimming pared 4 bases from V and 0 bases from J, leaving 12 bases between. CDR1 is SGHNT, CDR2 YYREEE, per germline (reference sequence).

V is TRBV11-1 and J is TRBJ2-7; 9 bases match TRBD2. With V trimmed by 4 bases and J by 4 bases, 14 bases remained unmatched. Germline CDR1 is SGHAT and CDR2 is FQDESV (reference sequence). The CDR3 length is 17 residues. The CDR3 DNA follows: TGTGCCAGCAGCTCAACAGGAGTTAGCGGGAGAACATACGAGCAGTACTTC. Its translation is CASSSTGVSGRTYEQYF.

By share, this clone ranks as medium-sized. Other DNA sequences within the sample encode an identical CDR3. This CDR3 is CASSPGNYNSPLHF. The CDR3 nucleotides are TGTGCCAGCAGCCCCGGGAACTATAATTCACCCCTCCACTTT. The chain carries TRBV7-9 and TRBJ1-6; D remains unclear. Deletions cut 5 bases from V and 3 bases from J, with 8 bases between. The CDR3 sequence is 14 residues long. CDR1 and CDR2 from the germline V gene are SEHNR and FQNEAQ (reference sequence).

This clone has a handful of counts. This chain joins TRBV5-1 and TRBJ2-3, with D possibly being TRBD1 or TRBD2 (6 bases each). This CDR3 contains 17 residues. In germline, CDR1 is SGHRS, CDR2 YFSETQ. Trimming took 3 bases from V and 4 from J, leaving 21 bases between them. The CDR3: CASSSYPSTRGADTQYF. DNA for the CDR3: TGCGCCAGCAGCTCCTACCCCTCGACTAGGGGGGCAGATACGCAGTATTTT.

CDR3 residues: CASGSPTGSGNQPQHF. In DNA, the CDR3 is TGTGCTAGTGGTTCCCCAACAGGGTCTGGCAATCAGCCCCAGCATTTT. The chain uses TRBV12-5 and TRBJ1-5, with D possibly being TRBD1 (6 bases). Germline V gene data show CDR1 as LGHNT and CDR2 as FRNRAP. The CDR3 totals 16 residues. Trimming removed 4 bases from V and 2 bases from J, with 15 bases in between. The variable domain in full, with the rest retrieved from reference TRBV12-5 and TRBJ1-5, is DARVTQTPRHKVTEMGQEVTMRCQPILGHNTVFWYRQTMMQGLELLAYFRNRAPLDDSGMPKDRFSAEMPDATLATLKIQPSEPRDSAVYFCASGSPTGSGNQPQHFGDGTRLSIL.

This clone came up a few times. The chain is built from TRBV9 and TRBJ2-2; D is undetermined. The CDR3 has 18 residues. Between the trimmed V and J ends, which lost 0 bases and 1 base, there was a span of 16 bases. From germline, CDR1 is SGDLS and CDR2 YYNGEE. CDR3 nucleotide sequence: TGTGCCAGCAGCGTAGTGGGCGGTATTAAGGGGAACACCGGGGAGCTGTTTTTT. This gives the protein CASSVVGGIKGNTGELFF.

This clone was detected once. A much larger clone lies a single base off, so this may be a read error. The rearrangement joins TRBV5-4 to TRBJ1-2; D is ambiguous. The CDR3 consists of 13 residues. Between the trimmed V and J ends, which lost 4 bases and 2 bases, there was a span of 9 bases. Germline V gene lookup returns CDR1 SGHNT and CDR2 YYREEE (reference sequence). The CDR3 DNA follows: TGTGCCAGCAGCCCGGGCAGAAACTATGGCTACACCTTC. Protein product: CASSPGRNYGYTF.

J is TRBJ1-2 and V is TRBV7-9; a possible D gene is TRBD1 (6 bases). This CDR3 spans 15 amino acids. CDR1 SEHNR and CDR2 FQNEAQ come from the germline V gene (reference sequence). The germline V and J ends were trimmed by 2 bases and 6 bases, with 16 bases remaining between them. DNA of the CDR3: TGTGCCAGCAGCTTACATGGCAGGGGTGCCCATGGCTACACCTTC. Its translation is CASSLHGRGAHGYTF.

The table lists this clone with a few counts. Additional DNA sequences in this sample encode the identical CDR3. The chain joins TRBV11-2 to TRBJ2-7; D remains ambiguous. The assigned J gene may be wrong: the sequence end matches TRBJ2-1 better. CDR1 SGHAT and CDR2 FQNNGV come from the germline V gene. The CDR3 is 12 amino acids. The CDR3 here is CASSPGAGGQFF. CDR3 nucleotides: TGTGCCAGCAGCCCAGGTGCTGGTGGGCAGTTCTTC.

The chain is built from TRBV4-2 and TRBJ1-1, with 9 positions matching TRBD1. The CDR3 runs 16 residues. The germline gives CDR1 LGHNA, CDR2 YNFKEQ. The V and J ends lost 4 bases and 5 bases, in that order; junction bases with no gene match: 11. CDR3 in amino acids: CASSRPGQGSLTEAFF. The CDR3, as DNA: TGTGCCAGCAGCCGGCCGGGACAGGGATCCCTTACTGAAGCTTTCTTT.

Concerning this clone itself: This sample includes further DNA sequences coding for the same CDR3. The CDR3 nucleotides read TGTGCCAGTTCGGGGGGTGCCGGGACGGGGTTGTACGAGCAGTACTTC. It codes for CASSGGAGTGLYEQYF. The rearrangement uses TRBV27 and TRBJ2-7, with TRBD2 identical over 7 bases. Germline-derived CDR1 and CDR2 are MNHEY and SMNVEV (reference sequence). This CDR3 contains 16 residues. The J segment lost 4 bases and the V segment lost 9 bases, leaving 18 bases of the junction unmatched.

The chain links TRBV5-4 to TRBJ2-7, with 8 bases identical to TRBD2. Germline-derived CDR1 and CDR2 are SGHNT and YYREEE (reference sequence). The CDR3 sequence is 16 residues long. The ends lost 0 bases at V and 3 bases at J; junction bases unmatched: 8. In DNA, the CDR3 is TGTGCCAGCAGCTTGGGGATTAGCGGGGACTACTACGAGCAGTACTTC. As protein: CASSLGISGDYYEQYF.

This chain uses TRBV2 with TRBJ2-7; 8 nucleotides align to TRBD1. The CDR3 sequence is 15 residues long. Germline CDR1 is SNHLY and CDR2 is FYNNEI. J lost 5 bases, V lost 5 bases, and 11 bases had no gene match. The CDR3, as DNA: TGTGCCAGCAGTCTGACAGGGGCCCTTATCCACGAGCAGTACTTC. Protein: CASSLTGALIHEQYF.

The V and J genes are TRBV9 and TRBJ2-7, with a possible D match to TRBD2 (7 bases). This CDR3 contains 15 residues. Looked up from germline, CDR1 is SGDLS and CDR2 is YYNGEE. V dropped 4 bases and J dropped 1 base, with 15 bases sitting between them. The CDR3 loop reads CASSTYGGQSYEQYF. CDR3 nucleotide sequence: TGTGCCAGCAGCACTTACGGGGGGCAGTCCTACGAGCAGTACTTC. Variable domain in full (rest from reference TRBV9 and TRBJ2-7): DSGVTQTPKHLITATGQRVTLRCSPRSGDLSVYWYQQSLDQGLQFLIQYYNGEERAKGNILERFSAQQFPDLHSELNLSSLELGDSALYFCASSTYGGQSYEQYFGPGTRLTVT.

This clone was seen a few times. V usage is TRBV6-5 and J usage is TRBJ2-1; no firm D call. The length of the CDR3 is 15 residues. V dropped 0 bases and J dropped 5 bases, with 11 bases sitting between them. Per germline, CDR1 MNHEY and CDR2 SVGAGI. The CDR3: CASSYSGVRNNEQFF. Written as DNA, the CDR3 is TGTGCCAGCAGTTACTCGGGTGTACGGAACAATGAGCAGTTCTTC.

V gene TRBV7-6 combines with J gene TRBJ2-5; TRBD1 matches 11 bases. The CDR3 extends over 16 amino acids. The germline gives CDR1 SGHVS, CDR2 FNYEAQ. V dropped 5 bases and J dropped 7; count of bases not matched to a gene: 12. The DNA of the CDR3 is TGTGCCAGCAGCATACGGACAGGGGGCCCGGGACGGACCCAGTACTTC. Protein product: CASSIRTGGPGRTQYF.